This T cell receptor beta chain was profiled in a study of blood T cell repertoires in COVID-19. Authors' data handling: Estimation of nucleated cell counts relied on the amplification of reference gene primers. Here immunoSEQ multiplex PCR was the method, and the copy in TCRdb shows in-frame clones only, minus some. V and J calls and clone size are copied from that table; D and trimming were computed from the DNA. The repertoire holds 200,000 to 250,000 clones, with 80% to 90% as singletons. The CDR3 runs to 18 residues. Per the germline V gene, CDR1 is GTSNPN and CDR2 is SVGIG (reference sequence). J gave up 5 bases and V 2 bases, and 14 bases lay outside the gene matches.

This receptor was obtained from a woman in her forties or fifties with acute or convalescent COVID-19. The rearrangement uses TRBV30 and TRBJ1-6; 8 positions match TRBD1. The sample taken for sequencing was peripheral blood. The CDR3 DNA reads TGTGCCTGGAGTCGGGGACAGGAAACGAGGGCCCATAATTCACCCCTCCACTTT. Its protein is CAWSRGQETRAHNSPLHF.